This TCR beta chain was recorded in a study of T cell repertoires in cytomegalovirus infection. With respect to this clonotype: Its antigen is undetermined.

TCRdb re-called the reads with MiXCR, one entry per CDR3 protein. There are about 360,000 distinct CDR3 sequences in the sample; just under 35% occur only once, and approximately 13% lies in the top ten. Germline V lookup: CDR1 MNHNS, CDR2 SASEGT. The J segment lost 8 bases and the V segment lost 5 bases, leaving 11 bases of the junction unmatched. The CDR3 has 15 amino acids. The sequencing used cultured PBMCs, collected from culture after CMV antigen stimulation. The chain employs TRBV6-1 and TRBJ1-5; 8 bases align to TRBD1. The TCR originated in a human donor in good health (CMV status not recorded). Some clones in this sample may be carry-over from other donors' samples. CDR3 residues: CASSSAGGSGEPQHF. CDR3 in DNA: TGTGCCAGCAGTTCCGCAGGGGGCAGCGGGGAGCCCCAGCATTTT.